Each of the 6 T cell receptor beta chains below was sequenced from the same sample in a study of Ad26.COV2.S vaccination and SARS-CoV-2 variants. TCRdb's copy holds only in-frame clones and misses some; the assay was immunoSEQ multiplex PCR. The sample has about 350,000 clones, approximately 90% seen once. The material sequenced was peripheral blood, taken after recovery from COVID-19. The receptors come from a human donor who had recovered from COVID-19.

The chain is built from TRBV13 and TRBJ1-3; no firm D call. Trimming removed 1 base from V and 8 bases from J, with 6 bases in between. The CDR3 is 12 amino acids. Germline V lookup: CDR1 PRHDT, CDR2 FYEKMQ (reference sequence). The CDR3 loop is CASSLDGDTIYF. CDR3 coding DNA: TGTGCCAGCAGCTTAGACGGGGACACCATATATTTT.

The chain recombines TRBV7-8 with TRBJ2-7; the D gene is possibly TRBD1 (6 bases). The V gene's germline CDR1 is SGHVS and CDR2 FQNEAQ. Trimming took off 2 bases at V and 4 bases at J, with 24 bases between the two ends. This CDR3 region has 18 residues. The CDR3 here is CASSLTSGATGAVYEQYF. DNA for the CDR3: TGTGCCAGCAGCTTAACCTCAGGGGCAACTGGTGCAGTGTACGAGCAGTACTTC.

The CDR3, as DNA: TGTGCCAGCAGTGAAGTCCGGGATTCACCCCTCCACTTT. Translating gives CASSEVRDSPLHF. The J gene is TRBJ1-6, the V gene TRBV2; D not resolved. Trimming shortened V by 1 base and J by 8 bases, and 6 bases separated the two germline ends. This CDR3 contains 13 residues. From germline, CDR1 is SNHLY and CDR2 FYNNEI.

The rearrangement uses TRBV4-1 and TRBJ2-2; weak D call: TRBD2 (6 bases). Germline V gives CDR1 MGHRA, CDR2 YSYEKL. The CDR3 is made up of 17 amino acids. The V gene lost 1 base and the J gene lost 1 base, with 13 bases spanning the gap. CDR3 residues: CASSQGARLGNTGELFF. The CDR3 bases are TGCGCCAGCAGCCAAGGGGCTCGACTAGGGAACACCGGGGAGCTGTTTTTT.

The chain combines TRBV6-2 or TRBV6-3 with TRBJ1-2, with a tentative D call TRBD1 (5 bases). There are 15 residues in the CDR3. Germline V CDR1 and CDR2: MNHEY, SVGEGT. Trimming shortened V by 3 bases and J by 5 bases, and 16 bases separated the two germline ends. The CDR3 DNA reads TGTGCCAGCAGTTATAAGGTCGGGACTCATTATGGCTACACCTTC. Amino acids: CASSYKVGTHYGYTF.

This chain joins TRBV27 and TRBJ1-1, with D perhaps matching TRBD1 (6 bases). Deletions cut 5 bases from V and 6 bases from J, with 16 bases between. CDR1 and CDR2 from the germline V gene are MNHEY and SMNVEV (reference sequence). The CDR3 loop spans 14 amino acids. In nucleotides, the CDR3 is TGTGCCAGCAGTCCCTGGGGGGCTAACCCTGAAGCTTTCTTT. Protein sequence: CASSPWGANPEAFF.